This T cell receptor beta chain was captured in a study of regulatory T cells in long-lasting Graves disease. On the study more broadly: Graves' patients, diagnosed recently, had received antithyroid drugs under 3 months.

Time point meaning: newly diagnosed GD, antithyroid drugs for less than 3 months. TCR sequences were obtained from RNA taken from PBMCs. Trimming pared 4 bases from V and 8 bases from J, leaving 12 bases between. The CDR3 covers 13 residues. Germline V lookup: CDR1 LNHDA, CDR2 SQIVND (reference sequence). In its sample, this clonotype was seen a few times. Libraries of TCR beta came from iRepertoire HTBI primers plus Arm-PCR of CDR3 regions. TCRdb reprocessed the multiplex PCR reads with MiXCR, giving one entry per CDR3 protein. The sample lists 400,000 to 550,000 distinct CDR3 sequences; about 15% were seen once. A further study also used this sample, focusing on T cells in Graves' hyperthyroidism and ophthalmopathy.

The specimen comprised peripheral blood mononuclear cells (PBMCs), sampled at new diagnosis, from a patient treated with antithyroid drugs. The source of this sequence is a woman aged 25 to 39 with Graves disease. The rearrangement uses TRBV19 and TRBJ2-1, with D perhaps matching TRBD2 (6 bases). The CDR3 spells CASSTGTADEQFF. Written as DNA, the CDR3 is TGTGCCAGTAGTACCGGGACTGCCGATGAGCAGTTCTTC.